Listed below are T cell receptor beta chains from one sample, sequenced in a study of blood T cell repertoires in COVID-19. Libraries were prepared by immunoSEQ multiplex PCR; TCRdb keeps only in-frame clonotypes and omits some of them. The data contain about 150,000 clones, 85% to 90% of them singletons. The source material was peripheral blood. These receptors came from a woman in her 70s with acute or convalescent COVID-19. Both conserved end residues are part of each CDR3. Fields, in order: V gene, D gene, CDR3 length, J gene, clone size, CDR3 protein, CDR3 DNA. A D gene is named only where the DNA matches it firmly. Clone size is stated in some rows and not others, as once, few, many or a class when expanded.

TRBV29-1	TRBD2	13	TRBJ2-1	-	CSVGGSGSSEQFF	TGCAGCGTTGGTGGTAGCGGGAGCAGTGAGCAGTTCTTC
TRBV6-5	TRBD1	15	TRBJ2-6	-	CASRSGGTGANVLTF	TGTGCCAGCAGGTCAGGGGGCACTGGGGCCAACGTCCTGACTTTC
TRBV19	TRBD1	15	TRBJ2-2	-	CASSSQGAPGGELFF	TGTGCCAGTAGTAGTCAGGGGGCGCCGGGCGGGGAGCTGTTTTTT
TRBV18	TRBD2	16	TRBJ2-3	-	CASSPISGGGTDTQYF	TGTGCCAGCTCCCCGATTAGCGGGGGGGGCACAGATACGCAGTATTTT
TRBV5-1	TRBD1	15	TRBJ1-6	-	CASSLTGTANSPLHF	TGCGCCAGCAGCCTGACCGGGACAGCTAATTCACCCCTCCACTTT
TRBV30	-	13	TRBJ1-1	once	CAWSRQVGTEAFF	TGTGCCTGGAGTAGACAGGTGGGAACTGAAGCTTTCTTT
TRBV13	-	15	TRBJ2-7	-	CASSLGSGGYYEQYF	TGTGCCAGCAGCTTAGGGTCAGGAGGGTACTACGAGCAGTACTTC
TRBV19	-	11	TRBJ1-2	-	CASRDTYGYTF	TGTGCCAGCCGGGACACTTATGGCTACACCTTC
TRBV3-1/TRBV3-2	-	15	TRBJ1-6	once	CASSQDQGINSPLHF	TGTGCCAGCAGCCAAGATCAGGGAATTAATTCACCCCTCCACTTT
TRBV5-1	-	15	TRBJ1-4	-	CASSLGREGNEKLFF	TGCGCCAGCAGCTTGGGACGGGAGGGAAATGAAAAACTGTTTTTT
TRBV9	-	16	TRBJ2-5	-	CASSGGSIIGGASQYF	TGTGCCAGCAGTGGGGGAAGTATCATCGGCGGGGCGTCCCAGTACTTC
TRBV10-3	-	14	TRBJ1-5	-	CAIKGENSNQPQHF	TGTGCCATCAAAGGGGAAAATAGCAATCAGCCCCAGCATTTT
TRBV5-1	TRBD1	16	TRBJ2-7	-	CASSRGGQAEIYEQYF	TGCGCCAGCAGCAGGGGTGGACAGGCCGAAATCTACGAGCAGTACTTC